This TCR beta chain came from a study of a mutant IDH1 vaccine in newly diagnosed glioma. Study overall: Patients got radiotherapy, temozolomide, or both beforehand, and most got both. Visit V13 took place at week 47, and visit V12 happened at week 35.

This clone was detected once. The target antigen is unknown. This table comes from immunoSEQ multiplex PCR, and its TCRdb copy is limited to in-frame clones, with some not included. The profile covers some 66,000 clones, with around 84% appearing a single time and 3.5% to 5% taken by the ten largest. V lost 3 bases to trimming and J lost 4 bases; unmatched junction nucleotides: 10. The germline V gene has CDR1 MNHNS and CDR2 SASEGT. The length of the CDR3 is 17 residues. The time point is: week 35, safety follow-up. Each dose delivered 300 ug of mutant IDH1 20-mer peptide subcutaneously with imiquimod. Whole-study findings and limits: The vaccine induced immune responses, and these occurred in roughly 93% of patients. Alterations occurring in top peripheral T cell clonotypes seemed unrelated to pseudoprogression.

The source material was PBMCs, sampled from a glioma patient whose treatment included an IDH1 peptide vaccine. This sequence joins TRBV6-1 and TRBJ2-2, with 8 nucleotides matching TRBD1. This TCR was sampled from a man aged 25 to 45 with glioma. Written as DNA, the CDR3 is TGTGCCAGCAGTGATGGGCAGGGGGCGAAGGGCACCGGGGAGCTGTTTTTT. It codes for CASSDGQGAKGTGELFF.